The clone carrying this T cell receptor beta chain was observed a few times. This record comes from a study of shared clonotypes between healthy human individuals. Study as a whole: Each donor had three CD4 naive, three CD4 memory, two CD8 naive and one CD8 memory plate.

This CDR3 region has 14 residues. CDR1 is KGHSH, CDR2 LQKENI, per germline. J lost 4 bases, V lost 5 bases, and 6 bases had no gene match. Repertoires were generated with immunoSEQ multiplex PCR, while TCRdb's copy carries only in-frame clones and drops some. This table holds approximately 2.5 million clones, over 85% found once. The sample was naive CD4+ T cells from PBMCs. Subset denoted: CD45RA+ positively selected. The rearrangement links TRBV18 to TRBJ1-1, with 8 bases identical to TRBD1. The receptor was derived from a man in his late teens or twenties in good health. Some clones in this sample may be carry-over from other donors' samples. The CDR3 DNA reads TGTGCCAGCTCAGGAGACACAGGGGGCACTGAAGCTTTCTTT. Translated: CASSGDTGGTEAFF.